This is a list of T cell receptor beta chains from one sample in a study of T-cell memory formation after mild COVID-19. Using its own MiXCR run on the 5' RACE reads, TCRdb lists one record per CDR3 protein. The sample has about 440,000 distinct CDR3 sequences, around 20% seen once. The sample consisted of PBMCs or a T cell subset sorted from them (not recorded which). These receptors were collected from an adult woman who had mild COVID-19 (a few samples of this study predate the infection). Cell type and time point are not known. Each CDR3 is given with its conserved first and last residue. The order of the fields is J gene, clone size, V gene, D gene, CDR3 protein, CDR3 DNA. The D gene is left open where the match is weak. Clone size, where shown, is once, few, many, or a class for clones that have expanded.

>TRBJ2-3|.|TRBV6-1|.
CASSEADSDTQYF
TGTGCCAGCAGTGAAGCCGACTCCGATACGCAGTATTTT
>TRBJ1-6|.|TRBV5-1|.
CASSWTGSPLHF
TGCGCCAGCAGCTGGACTGGTTCACCCCTCCACTTT
>TRBJ1-2|once|TRBV12-3/TRBV12-4|.
CASSLGIYGYTF
TGTGCCAGCAGTTTGGGGATCTATGGCTACACCTTC
>TRBJ1-1|few|TRBV9|.
CASSKAGGANTEAFF
TGTGCCAGCAGCAAAGCGGGGGGGGCAAACACTGAAGCTTTCTTT
>TRBJ1-2|few|TRBV7-3|TRBD1
CASSPGGPSTGYTF
TGTGCCAGCAGCCCAGGGGGGCCTTCTACCGGCTACACCTTC
>TRBJ1-2|many|TRBV18|.
CASSLGPRGYTF
TGTGCCAGCTCACTTGGACCTCGCGGCTACACCTTC
>TRBJ1-6|few|TRBV9|.
CASSYRDPNSPLHF
TGTGCCAGCAGCTACCGGGACCCCAATTCACCCCTCCACTTT
>TRBJ2-4|.|TRBV7-9|TRBD2
CASSPSGRETKNIQYF
TGTGCCAGCAGCCCGAGCGGGAGAGAAACCAAAAACATTCAGTACTTC
>TRBJ1-1|few|TRBV6-5|TRBD1
CASSYSTGQAFF
TGTGCCAGCAGTTACTCGACAGGGCAAGCTTTCTTT
>TRBJ2-7|.|TRBV4-1|.
CASSQDWGGHYEQYF
TGCGCCAGCAGCCAAGATTGGGGGGGCCACTACGAGCAGTACTTC
>TRBJ2-3|few|TRBV5-1|.
CASRDITDTQYF
TGCGCCAGCAGAGATATCACAGATACGCAGTATTTT
>TRBJ2-7|few|TRBV4-1|.
CASSLSRQAGAYEQYF
TGCGCCAGCAGCCTCTCCCGACAGGCGGGTGCCTACGAGCAGTACTTC
>TRBJ2-7|few|TRBV12-3/TRBV12-4|TRBD2
CASSTLAGAYEQYF
TGTGCCAGCAGTACCCTAGCGGGAGCTTACGAGCAGTACTTC
>TRBJ2-2|.|TRBV12-3/TRBV12-4|TRBD1
CASSPGQGARGGELFF
TGTGCCAGCAGTCCGGGACAGGGGGCGCGAGGCGGGGAGCTGTTTTTT
>TRBJ2-7|.|TRBV20-1|TRBD2
CSALGALAVSNSYEQYF
TGCAGTGCTCTCGGCGCTCTAGCGGTTTCAAACTCCTACGAGCAGTACTTC
>TRBJ1-2|.|TRBV20-1|TRBD1
CSASGSPGQGSDGYTF
TGCAGTGCTAGTGGTTCCCCGGGACAGGGTTCAGATGGCTACACCTTC
>TRBJ2-7|.|TRBV6-2/TRBV6-3|TRBD2
CASSPLADLYEQYF
TGTGCCAGCAGTCCACTAGCGGACCTCTACGAGCAGTACTTC
>TRBJ2-1|.|TRBV9|.
CASSVGTGSDEQFF
TGTGCCAGCAGCGTAGGCACAGGGTCAGATGAGCAGTTCTTC
>TRBJ1-2|.|TRBV20-1|TRBD1
CSPGQGANYGYTF
TGCAGTCCAGGACAGGGAGCTAACTATGGCTACACCTTC
>TRBJ2-1|once|TRBV7-6|.
CASSPRLGSSYNEQFF
TGTGCCAGCAGCCCCCGCCTCGGGAGCTCATACAATGAGCAGTTCTTC
>TRBJ2-7|.|TRBV5-1|.
CASTSDWASYEQYF
TGCGCCAGCACTTCGGACTGGGCTTCCTACGAGCAGTACTTC
>TRBJ2-7|.|TRBV12-3/TRBV12-4|.
CASCSGNSYEQYF
TGTGCCAGCTGCTCTGGGAACTCCTACGAGCAGTACTTC
>TRBJ1-6|.|TRBV7-9|.
CASSLAGVYNSPLHF
TGTGCCAGCAGCTTAGCGGGGGTTTATAATTCACCCCTCCACTTT
>TRBJ2-2|.|TRBV24-1|.
CATSDFLPSGGRTGELFF
TGTGCCACCAGTGATTTTTTGCCCTCCGGCGGGCGGACCGGGGAGCTGTTTTTT
>TRBJ1-1|few|TRBV27|.
CASSPRGYQNTEAFF
TGTGCCAGCAGTCCCAGAGGGTATCAGAACACTGAAGCTTTCTTT
>TRBJ2-1|.|TRBV7-3|.
CASSLIAHSGGDEQFF
TGTGCCAGCAGCTTAATTGCCCATTCCGGGGGCGATGAGCAGTTCTTC
>TRBJ1-5|few|TRBV30|.
CAWSPGYHQPQHF
TGTGCCTGGAGTCCAGGGTATCATCAGCCCCAGCATTTT
>TRBJ2-5|few|TRBV7-8|.
CASSTRDDRETQYF
TGTGCCAGCAGCACCCGGGACGACCGGGAGACCCAGTACTTC